Below, 2 T cell receptor beta chains from the same sample are listed, as sequenced in a study of T-cell memory formation after mild COVID-19. One entry per CDR3 protein, called by TCRdb with MiXCR from the 5' RACE reads. The sample yields 450,000 to 700,000 distinct CDR3 sequences, approximately 19% seen once. The sequencing sample was made of PBMCs or a T cell subset sorted from them (not recorded which). All receptors come from an adult woman who had mild COVID-19 (a few samples of this study predate the infection). Cell type and time point are not known.

This clonotype was recorded at least ten times. This sequence joins TRBV6-5 and TRBJ2-1, with D uncertain. This CDR3 is built from 15 residues. In germline, CDR1 is MNHEY, CDR2 SVGAGI. V dropped 8 bases and J dropped 4 bases, with 18 bases sitting between them. CDR3 coding DNA: TGTGCCAGCCTGCCTGCGAAGATCGGATACAATGAGCAGTTCTTC. Translation: CASLPAKIGYNEQFF.

This clonotype was recorded a few times. The chain joins TRBV27 to TRBJ1-1; D is unresolved. V shed 6 bases and J shed 8 bases, with 16 bases lying between them. The V gene's germline CDR1 is MNHEY and CDR2 SMNVEV (reference sequence). This CDR3 is built from 13 residues. As DNA, the CDR3 is TGTGCCAGCAGGACCGGTCCGGTAGGAGAAGCTTTCTTT. Its protein is CASRTGPVGEAFF.